The 9 T cell receptor beta chains listed next were all sequenced from one sample in a study of T cells in pancreatic ductal adenocarcinoma (dated by TCRdb to 2017 to 2019). The pancreatic ductal adenocarcinoma patients who were selected had gone through surgery without receiving any neoadjuvant therapy. Receptors were amplified or captured by the immunoSEQ multiplex PCR assay. The immuneACCESS repertoire file appears here via TCRdb, limited to in-frame rearrangements. These files lack a portion of the clones; in checked studies, under half of the deficit traces to unresolved V genes, and the cause of the others is not known. For this sample there are more than 25,000 clones; approximately 92% appear just once. Together, the top ten hold roughly 2.3% of the sample. Sequencing used PBMCs. These TCRs come from a human donor with pancreatic ductal adenocarcinoma.

V is TRBV7-9 and J is TRBJ2-3, with 14 nucleotides matching TRBD2. Trimming removed 3 bases from V and 2 bases from J; junction bases left unmatched: 1. CDR1 is SEHNR and CDR2 is FQNEAQ in the germline V gene (reference sequence). This CDR3 comprises 16 residues. This CDR3 reads CASSLGLAGVTDTQYF. The CDR3 coding sequence is TGTGCCAGCAGCTTGGGACTAGCGGGAGTCACAGATACGCAGTATTTT.

The chain has TRBV18 and TRBJ1-3, with D hard to call. Trimming left V 3 bases short and J 0 bases short, with 9 bases between. The length of the CDR3 is 15 residues. Germline CDR1 KGHSH, CDR2 LQKENI. In DNA form, the CDR3 reads TGTGCCAGCTCACCGGACGGTTCCTCTGGAAACACCATATATTTT. Translating it yields CASSPDGSSGNTIYF.

In DNA, the CDR3 is TGTGCCAGTAACCTCGCTGCAACTAATGAAAAACTGTTTTTT. Amino acid sequence: CASNLAATNEKLFF. V gene TRBV19 combines with J gene TRBJ1-4; no reliable D call. The CDR3 is made up of 14 amino acids. Trimming shortened V by 7 bases and J by 0 bases, and 9 bases separated the two germline ends. Germline loops: CDR1 LNHDA, CDR2 SQIVND (reference sequence).

Comment on this clone: Relative to the germline gene, one junction end is altered; a read error may explain this. This chain links TRBV7-7 with TRBJ2-2, with D possibly TRBD2 on 6 matching bases. CDR3 length equals 17 residues. Germline CDR1 and CDR2: SSHAT and FNYEAQ (reference sequence). CDR3 nucleotides: TGTGCTAGCAGCTTAACCCCTAGCGCCAGGAACACCGGGGAGCTGTTTTTT. Translation: CASSLTPSARNTGELFF. Based on the CDR3 plus reference TRBV7-7 and TRBJ2-2, the full variable domain is GAGVSQSPRYKVTKRGQDVTLRCDPISSHATLYWYQQALGQGPEFLTYFNYEAQPDKSGLPSDRFSAERPEGSISTLTIQRTEQRDSAMYRCASSLTPSARNTGELFFGEGSRLTVL.

This clone has just one count. The CDR3 sequence is CAKKRQPQHF. The CDR3 region has the DNA TGTGCCAAAAAGAGACAGCCCCAGCATTTT. The J gene is TRBJ1-5, the V gene TRBV9; D not resolved. Germline values: CDR1 SGDLS, CDR2 YYNGEE. Trimming cost V 9 bases and J 7 bases, with 8 bases left between them. The CDR3 runs 10 residues.

The V and J genes are TRBV19 and TRBJ2-1; 10 bases match TRBD2. Germline V gene data show CDR1 as LNHDA and CDR2 as SQIVND (reference sequence). CDR3 length: 16 amino acids. The V segment lost 6 bases and the J segment 0 bases; nucleotides outside the gene matches: 5. CDR3 nucleotides: TGTGCCAGTAGGTGGGCTAGCGGGGGCTCCTACAATGAGCAGTTCTTC. Its protein product is CASRWASGGSYNEQFF.

In its sample, this clone was seen once. This chain connects TRBV11-3 to TRBJ2-1, with 12 nucleotides matching TRBD2. The CDR3 contains 18 residues. V was pared by 8 bases and J by 7 bases, with 18 bases of the junction left unmatched. The germline V gene has CDR1 SGHNT and CDR2 YENEEA. This chain's CDR3 is CASETSGRRVTSPNEQFF. CDR3 coding DNA: TGTGCCAGCGAAACTAGCGGGAGGCGGGTTACGAGTCCTAATGAGCAGTTCTTC.

The chain carries TRBV7-6 and TRBJ2-7, with D unclear. V lost 5 bases and J 2 bases, leaving 4 bases between the germline ends. The CDR3 has 11 residues. CDR1 is SGHVS and CDR2 is FNYEAQ in the germline V gene. The CDR3 loop reads CASSPPYEQYF. The CDR3 region has the DNA TGTGCCAGCAGCCCTCCCTACGAGCAGTACTTC.

This rearrangement joins TRBV7-2 to TRBJ2-7; the D gene could be TRBD1 or TRBD2 (6 bases each). V shed 4 bases and J shed 4 bases, with 17 bases lying between them. From germline, CDR1 is SGHTA and CDR2 FQGNSA. This CDR3 is built from 15 residues. CDR3 sequence reads: CASSSPGAKGYEQYF. The CDR3 DNA reads TGTGCCAGCAGCTCACCGGGGGCTAAGGGATACGAGCAGTACTTC.